The entry below describes one TCR beta chain. The specificity of this receptor is unknown. No base-level quality is on record; no much larger clone is a single base apart. These data originate in a study of cytomegalovirus exposure and HLA in healthy donors (TCRdb year 2017). Background for the entire study: In an earlier analysis of roughly 500 of the donors, less than 350 Gb of sequence data and 90 million to 120 million unique TCR beta sequences from some 170 million T cells were reported. An early release that covered approximately 600 HLA-typed donors contained approximately 300 gigabases of sequencing data and about 84 million unique TCR sequences. Of the 300 to 450 genotyped donors, 65% to 90% were placed in the genetic ancestry cluster associated with self-reported Caucasian donors. The study aimed to test whether cataloging public T cell receptors could reveal signatures of past pathogen exposure. The T cell repertoires of 666 subjects were profiled by immunosequencing and related to cytomegalovirus serostatus. Along with the roughly 610-subject first cohort, a separate validation cohort of roughly 110 different subjects was used. To predict cytomegalovirus infection status, the study brought together high-throughput TCR immunosequencing, statistical association of individual TCRs with disease status, and machine learning. A later analysis re-examined previously published TCR beta repertoires from more than 550 donors and added high-resolution HLA genotyping to investigate patterns of TCR occurrence. Rather than using new phenotypic data, the later analysis identified candidate immune exposures from TCR beta sequences and from how often those sequences occurred across donors. In an earlier analysis of around 540 of the donors, high-throughput TCR beta sequencing was used to judge whether each TCR beta V gene segment behaved as functional or pseudogenic. Donor age, sex, ethnicity and CMV serostatus were compiled together with the repertoire data. In a later genetic analysis, genome-wide SNP genotypes for about 55% of the roughly 700 donors were used, and that subset was treated as a discovery cohort. All discovery cohort repertoires had been generated on a single sequencing platform. Class I and class II HLA loci were covered by the typing at four-digit resolution. Typing coverage differed by locus: A, B, C, DRB1 and DQB1 were typed in roughly 620-630 donors, DQA1 in roughly 500, DPA1 in around 610, and DPB1 in 450 to 490. Because of strong linkage in the cohort, roughly 5 DR-DQ haplotypes were treated as single units for association and clustering. Across around 400 genotyped donors of the cohort, an average of about 240,000 unique TCR beta nucleotide sequences per donor were sequenced, and roughly 18% of those sequences were non-productive.

The cohort consisted of more than 650 healthy bone marrow donors. All cohort members were sampled while nominally healthy, although unrecorded immune exposures were likely present. The donor was CMV seropositive and was included in the group of 290 or so seropositive cohort members. Each donor provided a peripheral blood sample, and peripheral blood mononuclear cells were used for TCR beta sequencing. Genomic DNA was extracted from the blood cell samples with the Qiagen DNeasy Blood Extraction Kit. Findings and caveats that apply to the study as a whole: An earlier analysis of roughly 570 of the donors showed that most TCR beta V segments appeared in productive rearrangements either about 87% or about 30% of the time, which broadly matched IMGT annotations. In a later analysis, most CMV-associated TCR beta chains were found to appear HLA-restricted, with HLA associations seemingly driven largely by CMV exposure. According to a later genetic analysis, donors in an Asian-associated ancestry cluster had fewer N-insertions in productive TCRs than the roughly 700-donor mean. CMV serostatus was the only immune exposure information available for the cohort. The study listed 150 to 200 TCR beta chains as associated with cytomegalovirus. The authors suggested that the approach could potentially be generalized to other disease states and immunological phenotypes. A later genetic analysis associated a missense DCLRE1C variant with V-gene and J-gene trimming of TCR beta chains, and an independent cohort replicated the association. Because HLA typing was unavailable for some donors at each locus, only the typed subset was used in association tests. While some public TCRs were present in many individuals, most TCR sequences turned up only very rarely across donors. When HLA alleles, especially DR and DQ, strongly co-occurred, attributing TCR associations to individual alleles was difficult. A further reported finding was that TCR beta sequences accurately predicted the HLA-A and HLA-B alleles for most subjects in the first cohort. Linkage disequilibrium might explain the correlated functional status among segregating V segments, but an unknown experimental factor could not be ruled out. This cohort had only TCR beta chains sequenced, and the lack of alpha or paired-chain data limited which features could be detected. The classifier was reported to diagnose cytomegalovirus status with high specificity and sensitivity in both the original and validation cohorts. In vitro tests confirmed that three of the cytomegalovirus-associated TCR beta chains recognize cytomegalovirus antigens. In a later analysis, some 17,000 TCR beta sequences were associated with specific HLA alleles at a false discovery rate of 0.05. A cluster of highly shared sequence variants was judged likely to represent a technical artifact of the sequencing pipeline. The earlier analysis of almost 600 of the donors excluded roughly 16 rarely observed V segments, including chromosome 9 orphons, because counts were too low. Several of the top co-occurrence clusters appeared to be linked to parvovirus B19, influenza, CMV and Epstein-Barr virus, according to a later analysis. Some IMGT-functional V segments, including TRBV6-2 and TRBV6-3, could not be told apart with the 87-base-pair reads, so those segments were excluded. The presence/absence analyses assumed that sequencing depth was roughly uniform across donors, and that assumption may not be true. In a later analysis, the rate of TCR association differed among HLA loci, with DRB1 alleles having the most associated TCRs and HLA-C alleles having the fewest. A later analysis found that HLA-associated TCR beta chains were more clonally expanded and had lower generation probabilities than equally common non-associated chains.

Library method: the immunoSEQ multiplex PCR assay. For the multiplex PCR, a mixture combining 60 forward primers for TCR Vbeta segments and 13 reverse primers for TCR Jbeta segments was used. The CDR3 region of rearranged TCR beta genes was amplified from genomic DNA with a multiplex PCR assay. The amplified TCR beta libraries were sequenced on the Illumina HiSeq System as 87-base-pair reads. The authors' analysis ran thus. A later analysis tallied roughly 78 million unique TCR beta chains across the 666 repertoires, and roughly 11 million of those chains were shared by two or more donors. A nearest-neighbor algorithm error-corrected the raw reads and collapsed the reads into unique sequences, merging closely related sequences to remove PCR and sequencing errors. CDR3 sequences were aligned to IMGT reference sequences to assign V, D and J gene segments. For a sequence to be retained, a match of at least six nucleotides was required to both a V gene segment and a J gene segment. A rearrangement was called productive if the CDR3 had no stop codons and remained in frame with V and J, and every other rearrangement was called non-productive. Following IMGT convention, CDR3 was defined as the stretch from the second conserved V-encoded cysteine up to the conserved J-encoded phenylalanine. Sequences without an unambiguous match to a single V gene segment were excluded from the earlier analysis of about 630 of the donors. In an earlier analysis of a few hundred of the donors, V segments were called functional above 56.7% productive rearrangements and were called segregating when the between-donor standard deviation exceeded 5%. A statistical classification framework was developed to diagnose cytomegalovirus status using the catalog of TCR beta chain sequences. In a later analysis, TCR nucleotide sequences were compared against IMGT/GENE-DB human TR gene sequences so that V and J genes could be assigned. A later analysis assigned CDR3 sequences and most-parsimonious VDJ recombination scenarios with the TCRdist pipeline. In a later analysis, each TCR beta chain was defined by its CDR3 amino acid sequence together with its V-gene family, and reads without a unique V-gene family were excluded. To address suspected cross-contamination and a sequencing artifact, a later analysis removed some 620 highly shared, low-generation-probability nucleotide sequences. In a later analysis, a clonal expansion index was calculated for each public chain from normalized within-repertoire ranks of inferred template counts. A later analysis computed generation probabilities with a VDJ recombination model fitted to out-of-frame rearrangements, and checked the results against IGoR. A later analysis scored TCR-TCR, TCR-HLA and TCR-CMV co-occurrence with hypergeometric tests, applying a repertoire-size bias correction to TCR pairs. False discovery rates were estimated in a later analysis by permuting HLA or CMV assignments 20 times. In a later analysis, co-occurring TCRs were grouped using DBSCAN, with TCRdist sequence similarity added in when clustering inside HLA-allele-positive subsets. For co-occurrence clustering, repertoires with fewer than 30,000 or more than 120,000 public chains were excluded, along with five repertoires with anomalous nucleotide sharing. The table was pulled from immuneACCESS by TCRdb, which kept in-frame rearrangements only. Such tables lose some clones; where checked, under half of the loss comes from unresolved V genes, and the rest has no known cause. D and trimming come from the DNA, and the V and J calls and clone size come from that table. A total of under 140,000 clones appear in this sample, around four fifths of them only once. The ten largest clones represent roughly 6% of the sample.

V loses 5 bases of germline sequence and J loses 6 bases, and the interval between the two ends is 16 bases. The germline V gene sets CDR1 to MNHEY and CDR2 to SVGAGI. Its CDR3 holds 15 amino acids, cysteine through phenylalanine. The read is trimmed to its CDR3 DNA, 45 bases read in frame from base 1. Sequenced material: PBMCs. The V gene is TRBV6-5 and the J gene is TRBJ2-2; the D region possibly corresponds to TRBD2 (5 bases align). The TCR sequence derives from a young man in good health and CMV-seropositive. The CDR3 amino acid sequence is: CASSADRSGAGELFF. The DNA sequence is as follows: TGTGCCAGCAGTGCCGACCGATCCGGGGCCGGGGAGCTGTTTTTT.